This is a list of T cell receptor beta chains from one sample in a study of cytomegalovirus exposure and HLA in healthy donors. This table comes from immunoSEQ multiplex PCR, and its TCRdb copy is limited to in-frame clones, with some not included. The data hold around 100,000 clones, with around 86% observed a single time. Sequencing was carried out using PBMCs. The receptors shown here come from a female donor in good health and CMV-seropositive. CDR3s include the opening cysteine and the closing phenylalanine or tryptophan. Fields, in order: D gene, V gene, J gene, clone size, CDR3 protein, CDR3 DNA. A D gene is named only where the DNA matches it firmly. The listing skips clone size in some rows; elsewhere it reads once, few, many or a size class.

TRBD1	TRBV5-1	TRBJ1-1	NA	CASSPGTANTEAFF	TGCGCCAGCAGCCCCGGGACAGCGAACACTGAAGCTTTCTTT
TRBD2	TRBV7-9	TRBJ2-1	NA	CASSPRTSGSVRSEQFF	TGTGCCAGCAGCCCCAGGACTAGCGGGAGTGTGCGCAGTGAGCAGTTCTTC
NA	TRBV10-1	TRBJ2-3	NA	CASSESYRERADTQYF	TGCGCCAGCAGTGAGTCGTACCGGGAACGCGCAGATACGCAGTATTTT
NA	TRBV10-2	TRBJ1-1	NA	CASRTTDLNTEAFF	TGCGCCAGCAGGACGACAGACTTGAACACTGAAGCTTTCTTT
NA	TRBV2	TRBJ2-3	NA	CASQRGTDTQYF	TGTGCCAGCCAGCGAGGGACAGATACGCAGTATTTT
TRBD1	TRBV7-2	TRBJ1-2	NA	CASSPSPSFGQGEGYGYTF	TGTGCCAGCAGCCCCAGCCCTTCTTTCGGACAGGGGGAAGGGTATGGCTACACCTTC
NA	TRBV9	TRBJ2-3	NA	CASSAPLAATDTQYF	TGTGCCAGCAGCGCTCCACTAGCCGCCACAGATACGCAGTATTTT
TRBD1	TRBV28	TRBJ1-5	NA	CASKGGGGQPQHF	TGTGCCAGCAAAGGGGGCGGCGGTCAGCCCCAGCATTTT
TRBD1	TRBV5-1	TRBJ1-1	NA	CASSSPNRTGGLRNTEAFF	TGCGCCAGCAGCTCCCCCAACCGGACAGGGGGCTTGAGGAACACTGAAGCTTTCTTT
NA	TRBV19	TRBJ1-2	NA	CASTPARLYGYTF	TGTGCCAGTACCCCAGCCAGGCTCTATGGCTACACCTTC
NA	TRBV6-5	TRBJ1-1	NA	CASSSSPGLRNTEAFF	TGTGCCAGCAGTTCGTCCCCGGGACTCAGAAACACTGAAGCTTTCTTT
NA	TRBV2	TRBJ2-7	NA	CASSLNGRQEQYF	TGTGCCAGCAGTTTAAATGGGCGTCAAGAGCAGTACTTC
NA	TRBV7-2	TRBJ2-2	NA	CASSVALGAPGELFF	TGTGCCAGCAGCGTAGCTCTGGGGGCCCCCGGGGAGCTGTTTTTT
NA	TRBV2	TRBJ2-3	NA	CASSEGRQTSTDTQYF	TGTGCCAGCAGTGAAGGGCGGCAAACTAGCACAGATACGCAGTATTTT
NA	TRBV28	TRBJ1-2	once	CATLGRGSYGYTF	TGTGCCACCCTCGGAAGGGGCAGCTATGGCTACACCTTC
NA	TRBV2	TRBJ1-2	NA	CASSESRRSRGGYTF	TGTGCCAGCAGTGAAAGTAGGCGGAGCCGCGGAGGCTACACCTTC
NA	TRBV15	TRBJ1-6	NA	CATSFGTPRDSPLHF	TGTGCCACCAGCTTCGGGACTCCAAGGGATTCACCCCTCCACTTT
TRBD2	TRBV12-5	TRBJ2-3	NA	CASVGGGWGDTQYF	TGTGCTAGTGTTGGGGGGGGATGGGGAGATACGCAGTATTTT
TRBD1	TRBV18	TRBJ1-1	NA	CASSREGQWNTEAFF	TGTGCCAGCTCACGAGAGGGACAGTGGAACACTGAAGCTTTCTTT
TRBD1	TRBV27	TRBJ2-3	NA	CASRNNRGTTQYF	TGTGCCAGCAGAAACAACAGGGGGACGACGCAGTATTTT
NA	TRBV19	TRBJ2-1	NA	CASSRSLAAYNEQFF	TGTGCCAGTAGTCGTTCACTAGCAGCCTACAATGAGCAGTTCTTC
NA	TRBV7-9	TRBJ1-4	NA	CASSRTGSTNEKLFF	TGTGCCAGCAGCAGAACAGGGTCAACTAATGAAAAACTGTTTTTT
TRBD1	TRBV5-5	TRBJ2-7	NA	CASSSGTGYEQYF	TGTGCCAGCAGCTCCGGGACAGGCTACGAGCAGTACTTC
TRBD2	TRBV7-9	TRBJ2-2	NA	CASSPGTSGRPLSGELFF	TGTGCCAGCAGCCCCGGGACTAGCGGGAGGCCCTTGAGCGGGGAGCTGTTTTTT
NA	TRBV27	TRBJ1-5	NA	CASGPHRANQPQHF	TGTGCCAGCGGTCCACACAGGGCTAATCAGCCCCAGCATTTT
NA	TRBV5-6	TRBJ1-5	NA	CASSLVTDNQPQHF	TGTGCCAGCAGCTTGGTGACAGACAATCAGCCCCAGCATTTT
TRBD2	TRBV5-1	TRBJ2-7	NA	CASSFRTSGTYEQYF	TGCGCCAGCAGCTTTAGGACTAGCGGCACCTACGAGCAGTACTTC
NA	TRBV18	TRBJ2-5	once	CASSPLQETQYF	TGTGCCAGCTCACCCCTCCAAGAGACCCAGTACTTC
NA	TRBV7-9	TRBJ1-1	NA	CASSLGGWGDTEAFF	TGTGCCAGCAGCTTAGGGGGGTGGGGGGACACTGAAGCTTTCTTT
TRBD2	TRBV30	TRBJ2-7	NA	CAWSGTSGRIWYEQYF	TGTGCCTGGAGCGGGACTAGCGGGAGAATATGGTACGAGCAGTACTTC
NA	TRBV30	TRBJ1-4	once	CAWSQRGLGEKLFF	TGTGCCTGGAGTCAGCGGGGGTTGGGTGAAAAACTGTTTTTT
TRBD1	TRBV28	TRBJ1-2	NA	CASREQGVYGYTF	TGTGCCAGCCGGGAACAGGGGGTCTATGGCTACACCTTC
NA	TRBV1	TRBJ2-2	NA	CTSSQGVKGGLAKGVTFFGELFF	TGCACCAGCAGCCAAGGGGTCAAGGGGGGACTAGCAAAGGGGGTGACGTTTTTCGGGGAGCTGTTTTTT
NA	TRBV5-5	TRBJ1-1	NA	CASSLSSGRTEAFF	TGTGCCAGCAGCTTGTCCAGCGGTCGCACTGAAGCTTTCTTT
TRBD2	TRBV27	TRBJ2-1	NA	CASSLSEGLAGLNEQFF	TGTGCCAGCAGTTTATCGGAGGGACTAGCGGGCCTCAATGAGCAGTTCTTC
TRBD1	TRBV9	TRBJ1-3	NA	CASSVSGGISGNTIYF	TGTGCCAGCAGCGTATCAGGGGGCATCTCTGGAAACACCATATATTTT
TRBD2	TRBV11-2	TRBJ2-7	once	CASRRLAGRYEQYF	TGTGCCAGCCGCAGACTAGCGGGACGCTACGAGCAGTACTTC
TRBD1	TRBV18	TRBJ1-4	NA	CASSPTGTANEKLFF	TGTGCCAGCTCACCAACCGGGACAGCCAATGAAAAACTGTTTTTT
NA	TRBV7-9	TRBJ1-1	NA	CASSQTRVVGTEAFF	TGTGCCAGCAGCCAAACTAGGGTGGTCGGCACTGAAGCTTTCTTT
TRBD1	TRBV5-6	TRBJ2-2	once	CASSFGTGTDNTGELFF	TGTGCCAGCAGCTTTGGAACCGGGACAGATAACACCGGGGAGCTGTTTTTT
TRBD1	TRBV27	TRBJ2-7	NA	CASSLWNRGDEQYF	TGTGCCAGCAGTTTATGGAACAGGGGAGACGAGCAGTACTTC
TRBD1	TRBV9	TRBJ2-5	NA	CASSFNNRGQETQYF	TGTGCCAGCAGCTTTAACAACAGGGGGCAAGAGACCCAGTACTTC
NA	TRBV25-1	TRBJ1-3	NA	CASSEVSGSGNTIYF	TGCGCCAGCAGTGAAGTATCCGGCTCTGGAAACACCATATATTTT
TRBD2	TRBV18	TRBJ2-7	NA	CASSRPSGGSYEQYF	TGTGCCAGCTCCCGACCTAGCGGGGGTTCCTACGAGCAGTACTTC
TRBD1	TRBV5-1	TRBJ2-1	NA	CASSLGRDRIDNEQFF	TGCGCCAGCAGCCTCGGTCGGGACAGGATAGACAATGAGCAGTTCTTC
NA	TRBV30	TRBJ2-1	NA	CAWSRVYYNEQFF	TGTGCCTGGAGCAGGGTATACTACAATGAGCAGTTCTTC
TRBD2	TRBV7-3	TRBJ2-2	NA	CASSSPGLAGGGTGELFF	TGTGCCAGCAGCTCGCCGGGACTAGCGGGAGGGGGGACCGGGGAGCTGTTTTTT
NA	TRBV19	TRBJ1-1	NA	CASSPGYTEAFF	TGTGCCAGTAGTCCGGGGTACACTGAAGCTTTCTTT
TRBD1	TRBV30	TRBJ1-2	NA	CAWRTGNYGYTF	TGTGCCTGGAGGACAGGGAACTATGGCTACACCTTC
NA	TRBV7-5	TRBJ1-2	NA	CVRSRDNYYGYTF	TGTGTCAGAAGCCGGGACAACTACTATGGCTACACCTTC
NA	TRBV27	TRBJ2-7	NA	CASLVSSYEQYF	TGTGCCAGCCTCGTCAGCTCCTACGAGCAGTACTTC
TRBD1	TRBV28	TRBJ1-5	NA	CASSSGTGGNQPQHF	TGTGCCAGCAGTTCCGGGACAGGGGGCAATCAGCCCCAGCATTTT
NA	TRBV29-1	TRBJ2-1	once	CSVKSGGSYNEQFF	TGCAGCGTTAAGTCTGGGGGGAGCTACAATGAGCAGTTCTTC
TRBD2	TRBV29-1	TRBJ2-5	NA	CSEGLAGETQYF	TGCAGCGAAGGACTAGCGGGAGAGACCCAGTACTTC
NA	TRBV6-1	TRBJ1-3	NA	CASRDISGNTIYF	TGTGCCAGCAGGGACATTTCTGGAAACACCATATATTTT
TRBD1	TRBV18	TRBJ2-3	NA	CASSPQRDRGDTQYF	TGTGCCAGCTCACCACAGAGGGACAGGGGAGATACGCAGTATTTT
TRBD2	TRBV7-9	TRBJ2-1	NA	CASSFQLAGPGEQFF	TGTGCCAGCAGCTTCCAGCTAGCGGGGCCGGGGGAGCAGTTCTTC
TRBD2	TRBV27	TRBJ2-7	NA	CASSSAGSSYEQYF	TGTGCCAGCAGTTCAGCGGGATCGTCCTACGAGCAGTACTTC